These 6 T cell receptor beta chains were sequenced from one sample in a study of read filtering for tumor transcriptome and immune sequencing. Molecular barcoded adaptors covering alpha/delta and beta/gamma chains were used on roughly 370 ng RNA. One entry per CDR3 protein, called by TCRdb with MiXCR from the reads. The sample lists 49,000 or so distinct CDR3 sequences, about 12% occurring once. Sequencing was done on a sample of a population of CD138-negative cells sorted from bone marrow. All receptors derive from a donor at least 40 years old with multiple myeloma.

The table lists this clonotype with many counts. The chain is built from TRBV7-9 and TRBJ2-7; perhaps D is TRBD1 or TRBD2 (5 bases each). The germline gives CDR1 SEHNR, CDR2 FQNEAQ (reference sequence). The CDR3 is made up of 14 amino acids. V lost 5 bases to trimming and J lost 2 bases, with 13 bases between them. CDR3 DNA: TGTGCCAGCAGCGGGACCCCGAGGCCCTACGAGCAGTACTTC. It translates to CASSGTPRPYEQYF.

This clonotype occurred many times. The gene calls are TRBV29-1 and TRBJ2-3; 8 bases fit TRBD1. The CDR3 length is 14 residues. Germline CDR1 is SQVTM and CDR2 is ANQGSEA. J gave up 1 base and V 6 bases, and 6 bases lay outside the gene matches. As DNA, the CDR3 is TGCAGCGTGCGACCGGGACAGGGCACAGATACGCAGTATTTT. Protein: CSVRPGQGTDTQYF.

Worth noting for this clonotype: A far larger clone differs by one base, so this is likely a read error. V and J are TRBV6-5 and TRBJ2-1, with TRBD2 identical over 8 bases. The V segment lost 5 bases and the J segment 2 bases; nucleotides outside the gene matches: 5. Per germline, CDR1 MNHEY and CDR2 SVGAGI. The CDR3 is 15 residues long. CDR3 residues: CASSRPAGAYNEQFF. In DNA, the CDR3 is TGTGCCAGCAGTCGACCAGCGGGAGCCTACAATGAGCAGTTCTTC.

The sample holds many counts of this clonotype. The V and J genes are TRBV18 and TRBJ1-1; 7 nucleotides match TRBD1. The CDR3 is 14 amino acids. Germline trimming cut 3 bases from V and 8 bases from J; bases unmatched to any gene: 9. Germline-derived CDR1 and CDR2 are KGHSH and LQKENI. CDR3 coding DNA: TGTGCCAGCTCACCGCCGGACAGGCGAGACGAAGCTTTCTTT. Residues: CASSPPDRRDEAFF.

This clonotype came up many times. The CDR3 DNA sequence: TGTGCCAGCACGACGGGAGTTTTTGACAATGAGCAGTTCTTC. Amino acids: CASTTGVFDNEQFF. This chain connects TRBV2 to TRBJ2-1, with D possibly matching TRBD2 (6 bases). The V gene lost 7 bases and the J gene lost 5 bases, with 15 bases spanning the gap. The CDR3 is 14 residues long. Germline-derived CDR1 and CDR2 are SNHLY and FYNNEI.

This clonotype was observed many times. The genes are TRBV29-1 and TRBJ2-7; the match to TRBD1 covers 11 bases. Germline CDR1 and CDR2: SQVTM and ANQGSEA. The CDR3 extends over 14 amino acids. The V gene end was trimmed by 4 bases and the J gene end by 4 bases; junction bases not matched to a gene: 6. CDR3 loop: CSVVGDRGKYEQYF. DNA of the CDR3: TGCAGCGTTGTCGGGGACAGGGGGAAGTACGAGCAGTACTTC.